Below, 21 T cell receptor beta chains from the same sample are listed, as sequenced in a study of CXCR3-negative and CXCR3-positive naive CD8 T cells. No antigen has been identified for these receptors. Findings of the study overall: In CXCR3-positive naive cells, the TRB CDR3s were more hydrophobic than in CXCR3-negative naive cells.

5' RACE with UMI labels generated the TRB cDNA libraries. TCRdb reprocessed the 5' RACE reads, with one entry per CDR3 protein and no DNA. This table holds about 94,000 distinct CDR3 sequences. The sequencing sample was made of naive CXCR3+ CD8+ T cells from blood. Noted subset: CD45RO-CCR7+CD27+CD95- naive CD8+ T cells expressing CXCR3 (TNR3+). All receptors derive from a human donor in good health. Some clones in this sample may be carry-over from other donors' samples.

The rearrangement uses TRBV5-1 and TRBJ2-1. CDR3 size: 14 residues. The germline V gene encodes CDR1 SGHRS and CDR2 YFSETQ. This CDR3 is CASSNSFVVFEQFF.

CDR3 sequence reads: CATGPRYTGELFF. The rearrangement uses TRBV24-1 and TRBJ2-2; the TCRdb D gene call, TRBD2, has no DNA to confirm it. Germline loops: CDR1 KGHDR, CDR2 SFDVKD. This CDR3 region has 13 residues.

CDR3 region: CASSVGGRGTNNEQFF. V usage is TRBV9 and J usage is TRBJ2-1; TCRdb calls TRBD1, which cannot be checked without DNA. Germline-derived CDR1 and CDR2 are SGDLS and YYNGEE. The CDR3 totals 16 residues.

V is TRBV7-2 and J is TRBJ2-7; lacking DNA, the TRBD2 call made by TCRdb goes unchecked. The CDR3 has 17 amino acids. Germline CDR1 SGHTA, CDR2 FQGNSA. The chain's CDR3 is CASSPASLYEGPYEQYF.

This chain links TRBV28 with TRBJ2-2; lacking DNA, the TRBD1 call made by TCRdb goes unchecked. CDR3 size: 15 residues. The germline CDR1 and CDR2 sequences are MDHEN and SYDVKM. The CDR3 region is CASSLSQGLAGELFF.

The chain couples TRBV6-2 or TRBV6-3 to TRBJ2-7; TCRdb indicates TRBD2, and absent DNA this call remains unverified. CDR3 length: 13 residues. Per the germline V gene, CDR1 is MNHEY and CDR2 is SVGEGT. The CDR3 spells CAIRLAAIYEQYF.

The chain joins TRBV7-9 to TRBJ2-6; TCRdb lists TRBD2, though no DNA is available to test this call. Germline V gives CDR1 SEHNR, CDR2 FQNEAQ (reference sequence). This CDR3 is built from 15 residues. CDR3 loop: CASSFRGAGANVLTF.

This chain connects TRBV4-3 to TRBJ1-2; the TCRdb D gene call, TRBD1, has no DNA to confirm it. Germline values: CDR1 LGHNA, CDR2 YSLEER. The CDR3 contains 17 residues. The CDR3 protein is CASSQDIGQGANYGYTF.

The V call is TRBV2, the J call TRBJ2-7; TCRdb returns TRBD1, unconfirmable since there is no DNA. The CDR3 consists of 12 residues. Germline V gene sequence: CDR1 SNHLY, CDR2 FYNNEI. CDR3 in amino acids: CARGDRHYEQYF.

The CDR3 reads CASSQLLQGGLGELFF. V gene TRBV3-1 combines with J gene TRBJ2-2; TCRdb's D call, TRBD1, is unchecked because there is no DNA. CDR1 and CDR2 from the germline V gene are LGHDT and YNNKEL (reference sequence). This CDR3 is 16 amino acids long.

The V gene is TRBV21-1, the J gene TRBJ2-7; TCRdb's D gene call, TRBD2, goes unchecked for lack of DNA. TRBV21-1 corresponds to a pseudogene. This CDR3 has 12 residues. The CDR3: CASSNGADEQYF.

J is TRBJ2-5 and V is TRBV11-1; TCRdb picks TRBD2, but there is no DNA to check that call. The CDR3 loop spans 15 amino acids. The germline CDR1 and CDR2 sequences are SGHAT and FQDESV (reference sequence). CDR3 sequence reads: CASRHGTSGMETQYF. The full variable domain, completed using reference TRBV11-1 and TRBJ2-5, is EAEVAQSPRYKITEKSQAVAFWCDPISGHATLYWYRQILGQGPELLVQFQDESVVDDSQLPKDRFSAERLKGVDSTLKIQPAELGDSAMYLCASRHGTSGMETQYFGPGTRLLVL.

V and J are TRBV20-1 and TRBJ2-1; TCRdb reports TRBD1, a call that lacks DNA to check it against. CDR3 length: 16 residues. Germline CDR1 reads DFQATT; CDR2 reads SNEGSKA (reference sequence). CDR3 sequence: CSARVPPAGGGNEQFF.

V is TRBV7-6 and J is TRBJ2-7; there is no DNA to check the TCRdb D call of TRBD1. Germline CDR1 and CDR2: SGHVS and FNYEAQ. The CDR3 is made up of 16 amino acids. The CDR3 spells CASSLAEGQGAAEQYF.

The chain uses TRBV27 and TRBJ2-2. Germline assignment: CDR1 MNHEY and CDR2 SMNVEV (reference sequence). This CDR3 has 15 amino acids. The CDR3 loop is CASSLSTLGAGELFF.

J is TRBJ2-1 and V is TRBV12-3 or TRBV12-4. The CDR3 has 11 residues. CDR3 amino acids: CASSSGGGLFF.

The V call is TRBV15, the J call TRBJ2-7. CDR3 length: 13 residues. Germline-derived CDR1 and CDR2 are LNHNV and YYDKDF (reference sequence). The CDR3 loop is CATSRDRGLQQYF.

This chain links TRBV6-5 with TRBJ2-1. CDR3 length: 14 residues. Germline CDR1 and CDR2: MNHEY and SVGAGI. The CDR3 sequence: CASSYLGSCNEQFF.

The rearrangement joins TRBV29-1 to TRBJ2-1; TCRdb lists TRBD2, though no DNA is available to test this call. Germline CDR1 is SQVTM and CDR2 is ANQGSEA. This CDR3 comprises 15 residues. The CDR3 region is CSVVASGRPYNEQFF.

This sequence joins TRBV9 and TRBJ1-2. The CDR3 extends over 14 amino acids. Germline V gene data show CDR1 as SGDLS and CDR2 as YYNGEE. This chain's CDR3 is CASSVETHGWGYTF.

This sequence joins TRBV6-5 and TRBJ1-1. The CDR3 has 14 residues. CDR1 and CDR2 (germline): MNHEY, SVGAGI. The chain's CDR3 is CASSYAGYVAEAFF.